This record looks at one T cell receptor (beta chain) sequence and its context. In the study's own analysis: Amplification of reference gene primers provided the estimated nucleated cell counts. Generated by immunoSEQ multiplex PCR, the TCRdb table keeps only in-frame clones and is missing some. V, J and clone size were drawn from that table, and D and trimming were deduced from the DNA. The sample yields fewer than 60,000 clones, 90% to 95% seen once. These data originate in a study of blood T cell repertoires in COVID-19. The wider study: Collection of acute and convalescent COVID-19 samples took place in the United States, Italy and Spain.

It was during active infection that Seattle patients were enrolled and then longitudinally followed. V was cut by 4 bases and J by 2 bases, with 14 bases left in between. The CDR3 loop spans 15 amino acids. From germline, CDR1 is ENHRY and CDR2 SYGVKD. This chain connects TRBV10-3 to TRBJ2-5; D may be TRBD2 (5 bases). Source material: peripheral blood. This clonotype was sampled from a man aged 60 to 75 with COVID-19, enrolled during active disease. Here the CDR3 reads CAISGPMTKQETQYF. The DNA of the CDR3 is TGTGCCATCAGTGGCCCTATGACTAAGCAAGAGACCCAGTACTTC.